This T cell receptor (beta chain) is from a study of molecular identifiers for immune sequencing clone quantification. One entry per CDR3 protein, called by TCRdb with MiXCR from the PCR reads. Altogether about 100,000 distinct CDR3 sequences are present, around a third being singletons, with the ten largest covering approximately 4%. This clonotype has a handful of counts. The TCR sequence derives from a human donor in good health. Some libraries in this study had Jurkat cell RNA spiked in. Sequenced: naive CD8+ T cells from blood, with Jurkat cell RNA spiked in. Documented subset: FACS-sorted CD8+CD4-CCR7+CD45RA+ naive T cells.

The CDR3 bases are TGTGCCAGCAGGGACAGGTCGAACACTGAAGCTTTCTTT. This gives the protein CASRDRSNTEAFF. This chain links TRBV6-2 or TRBV6-3 with TRBJ1-1; 7 nucleotides line up with TRBD1. From germline, CDR1 is MNHEY and CDR2 SVGEGT. The CDR3 has 13 residues. V lost 6 bases to trimming and J lost 1 base; unmatched junction nucleotides: 2.